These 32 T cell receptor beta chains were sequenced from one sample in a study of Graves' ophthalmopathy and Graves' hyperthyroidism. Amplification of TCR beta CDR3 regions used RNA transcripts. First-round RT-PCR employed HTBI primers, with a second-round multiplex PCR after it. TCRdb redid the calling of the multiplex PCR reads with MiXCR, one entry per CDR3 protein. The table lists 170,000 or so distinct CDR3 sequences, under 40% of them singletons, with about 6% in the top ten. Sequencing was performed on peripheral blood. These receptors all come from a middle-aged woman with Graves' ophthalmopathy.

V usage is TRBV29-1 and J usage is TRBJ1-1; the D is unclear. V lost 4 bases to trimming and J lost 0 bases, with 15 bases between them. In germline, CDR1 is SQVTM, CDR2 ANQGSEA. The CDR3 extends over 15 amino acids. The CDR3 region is CSVASGKLMNTEAFF. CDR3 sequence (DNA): TGCAGCGTTGCTTCCGGGAAACTTATGAACACTGAAGCTTTCTTT.

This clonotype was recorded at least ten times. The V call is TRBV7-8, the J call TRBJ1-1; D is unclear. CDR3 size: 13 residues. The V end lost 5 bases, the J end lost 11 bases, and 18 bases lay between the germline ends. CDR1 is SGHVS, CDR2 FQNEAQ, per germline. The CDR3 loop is CASSMAAITAAFF. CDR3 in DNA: TGTGCCAGCAGCATGGCCGCCATTACCGCGGCTTTCTTT.

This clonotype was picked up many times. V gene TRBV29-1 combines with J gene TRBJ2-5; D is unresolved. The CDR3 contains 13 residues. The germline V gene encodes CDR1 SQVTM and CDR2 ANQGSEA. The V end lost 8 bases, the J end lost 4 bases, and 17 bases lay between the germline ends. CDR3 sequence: CSSAVTTLETQYF. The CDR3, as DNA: TGCAGCTCCGCGGTGACAACGTTAGAGACCCAGTACTTC.

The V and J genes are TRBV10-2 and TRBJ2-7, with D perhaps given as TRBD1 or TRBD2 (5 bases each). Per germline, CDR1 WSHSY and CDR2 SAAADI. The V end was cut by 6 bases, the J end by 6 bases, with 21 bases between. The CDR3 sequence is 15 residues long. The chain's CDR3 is CASSDPGDPFFEQYF. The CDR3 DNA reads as TGCGCCAGCAGCGACCCCGGGGACCCGTTTTTCGAGCAGTACTTC.

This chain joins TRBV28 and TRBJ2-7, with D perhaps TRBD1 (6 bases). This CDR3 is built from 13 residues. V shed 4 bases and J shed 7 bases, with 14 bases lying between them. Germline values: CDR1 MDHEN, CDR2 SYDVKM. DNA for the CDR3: TGTGCCAGCAGTTCTACAGGGACAAAAGAGCAGTACTTC. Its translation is CASSSTGTKEQYF.

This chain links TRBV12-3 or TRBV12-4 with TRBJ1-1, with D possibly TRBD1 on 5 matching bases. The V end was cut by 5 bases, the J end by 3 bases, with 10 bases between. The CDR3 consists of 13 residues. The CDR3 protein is CASSREGHTEAFF. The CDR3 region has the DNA TGTGCCAGCAGTCGAGAGGGGCACACTGAAGCTTTCTTT.

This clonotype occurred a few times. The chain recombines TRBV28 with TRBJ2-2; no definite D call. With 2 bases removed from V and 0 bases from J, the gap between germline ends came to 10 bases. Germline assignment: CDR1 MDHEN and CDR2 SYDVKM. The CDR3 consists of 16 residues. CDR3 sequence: CASSLGSVANTGELFF. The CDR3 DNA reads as TGTGCCAGCAGTTTAGGCTCCGTCGCGAACACCGGGGAGCTGTTTTTT.

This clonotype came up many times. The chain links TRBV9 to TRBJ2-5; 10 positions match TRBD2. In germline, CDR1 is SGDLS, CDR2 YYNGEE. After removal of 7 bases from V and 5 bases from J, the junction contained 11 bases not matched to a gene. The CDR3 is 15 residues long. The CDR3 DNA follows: TGTGCCAGCTCAGGTAGCGGGAGGCTTTGGGAGACCCAGTACTTC. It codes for CASSGSGRLWETQYF.

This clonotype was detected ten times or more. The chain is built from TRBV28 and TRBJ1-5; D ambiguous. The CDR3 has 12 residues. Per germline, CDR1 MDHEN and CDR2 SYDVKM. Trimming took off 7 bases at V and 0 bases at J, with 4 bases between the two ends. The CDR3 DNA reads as TGTGCCAGCACCCCTAGCAATCAGCCCCAGCATTTT. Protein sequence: CASTPSNQPQHF.

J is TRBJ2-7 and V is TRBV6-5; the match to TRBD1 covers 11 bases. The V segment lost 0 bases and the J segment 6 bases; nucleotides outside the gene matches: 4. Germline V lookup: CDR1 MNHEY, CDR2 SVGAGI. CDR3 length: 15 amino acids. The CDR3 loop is CASSYSGQGASEQYF. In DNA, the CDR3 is TGTGCCAGCAGTTACTCTGGACAGGGGGCAAGCGAGCAGTACTTC.

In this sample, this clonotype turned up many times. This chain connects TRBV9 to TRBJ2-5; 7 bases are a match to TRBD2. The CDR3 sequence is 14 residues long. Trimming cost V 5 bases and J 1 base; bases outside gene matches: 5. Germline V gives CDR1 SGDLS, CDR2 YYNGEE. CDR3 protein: CASSEAGTQETQYF. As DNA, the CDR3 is TGTGCCAGCAGTGAAGCGGGGACCCAAGAGACCCAGTACTTC.

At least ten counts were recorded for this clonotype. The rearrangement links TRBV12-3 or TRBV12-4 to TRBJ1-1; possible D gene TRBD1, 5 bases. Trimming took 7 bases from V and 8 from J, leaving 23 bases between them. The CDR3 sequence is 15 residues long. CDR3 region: CASTRSEGWEPEAFF. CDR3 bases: TGTGCCAGCACCCGATCTGAGGGGTGGGAACCCGAAGCTTTCTTT.

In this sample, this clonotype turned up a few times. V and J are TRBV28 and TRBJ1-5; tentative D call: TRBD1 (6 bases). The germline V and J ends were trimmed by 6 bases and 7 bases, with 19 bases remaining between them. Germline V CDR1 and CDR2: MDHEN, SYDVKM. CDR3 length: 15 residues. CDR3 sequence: CASSPWTAGSQPQHF. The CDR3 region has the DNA TGTGCCAGCAGCCCCTGGACAGCGGGCTCCCAGCCCCAGCATTTT.

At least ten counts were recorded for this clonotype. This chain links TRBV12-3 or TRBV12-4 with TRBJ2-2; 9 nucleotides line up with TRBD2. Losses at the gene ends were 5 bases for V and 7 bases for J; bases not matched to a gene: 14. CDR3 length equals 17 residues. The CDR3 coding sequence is TGTGCCAGCAGTCCCGAGTTCGGCGGGAGGGCGTTCGGGGAGCTGTTTTTT. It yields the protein CASSPEFGGRAFGELFF.

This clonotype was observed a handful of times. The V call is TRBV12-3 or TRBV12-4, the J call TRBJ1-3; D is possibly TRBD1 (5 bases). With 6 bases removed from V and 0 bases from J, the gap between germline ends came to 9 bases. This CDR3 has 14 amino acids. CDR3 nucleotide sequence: TGTGCCAGCAGGGACACCTCCTCTGGAAACACCATATATTTT. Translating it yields CASRDTSSGNTIYF.

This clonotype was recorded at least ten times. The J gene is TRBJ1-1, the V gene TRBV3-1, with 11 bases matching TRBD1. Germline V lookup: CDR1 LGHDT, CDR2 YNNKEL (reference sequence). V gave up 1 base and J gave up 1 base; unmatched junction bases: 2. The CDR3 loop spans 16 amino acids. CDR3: CASSQGDRGSNTEAFF. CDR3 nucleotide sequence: TGTGCCAGCAGCCAAGGGGACAGGGGGTCGAACACTGAAGCTTTCTTT.

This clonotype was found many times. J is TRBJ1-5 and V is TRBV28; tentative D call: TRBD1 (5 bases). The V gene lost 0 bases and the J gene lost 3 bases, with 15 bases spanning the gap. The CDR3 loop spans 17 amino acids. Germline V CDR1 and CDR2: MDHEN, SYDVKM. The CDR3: CASSLWGQGRANQPQHF. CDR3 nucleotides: TGTGCCAGCAGTTTATGGGGCCAGGGAAGGGCCAATCAGCCCCAGCATTTT.

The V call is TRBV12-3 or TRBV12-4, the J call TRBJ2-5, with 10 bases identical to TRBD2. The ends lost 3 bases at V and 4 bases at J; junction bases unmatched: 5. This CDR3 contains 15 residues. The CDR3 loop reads CASSFTSGKRETQYF. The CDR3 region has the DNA TGTGCCAGCAGTTTCACTAGCGGGAAACGAGAGACCCAGTACTTC.

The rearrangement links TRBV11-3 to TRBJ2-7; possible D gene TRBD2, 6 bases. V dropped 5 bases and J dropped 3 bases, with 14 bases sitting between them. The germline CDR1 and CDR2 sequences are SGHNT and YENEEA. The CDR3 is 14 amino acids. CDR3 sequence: CASSVGEGGYEQYF. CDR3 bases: TGTGCCAGCAGCGTCGGAGAGGGAGGCTACGAGCAGTACTTC. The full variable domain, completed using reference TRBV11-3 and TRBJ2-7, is EAGVVQSPRYKIIEKKQPVAFWCNPISGHNTLYWYLQNLGQGPELLIRYENEEAVDDSQLPKDRFSAERLKGVDSTLKIQPAELGDSAVYLCASSVGEGGYEQYFGPGTRLTVT.

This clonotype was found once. The CDR3 sequence: CASSSRDVGTQYF. The CDR3 DNA follows: TGTGCCAGCAGCTCCCGGGACGTGGGGACCCAGTACTTC. The gene calls are TRBV6-2 or TRBV6-3 and TRBJ2-5; TRBD1 or TRBD2 may be the D gene (5 bases each). In germline, CDR1 is MNHEY, CDR2 SVGEGT. This CDR3 is 13 amino acids long. V was pared by 6 bases and J by 7 bases, with 15 bases between.

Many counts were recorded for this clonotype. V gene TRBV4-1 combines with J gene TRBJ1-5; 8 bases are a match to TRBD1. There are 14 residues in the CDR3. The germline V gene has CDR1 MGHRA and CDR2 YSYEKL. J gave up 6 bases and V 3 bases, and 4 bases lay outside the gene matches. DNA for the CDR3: TGCGCCAGCAGCCACCCACAGGGGGGTCAGCCCCAGCATTTT. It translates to CASSHPQGGQPQHF.

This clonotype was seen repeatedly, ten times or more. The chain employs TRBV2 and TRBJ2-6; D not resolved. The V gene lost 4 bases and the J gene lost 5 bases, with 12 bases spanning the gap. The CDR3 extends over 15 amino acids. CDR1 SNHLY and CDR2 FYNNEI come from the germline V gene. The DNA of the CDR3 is TGTGCCAGCAGTGTTTTGGCAGACCGGGCCAACGTCCTGACTTTC. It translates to CASSVLADRANVLTF.

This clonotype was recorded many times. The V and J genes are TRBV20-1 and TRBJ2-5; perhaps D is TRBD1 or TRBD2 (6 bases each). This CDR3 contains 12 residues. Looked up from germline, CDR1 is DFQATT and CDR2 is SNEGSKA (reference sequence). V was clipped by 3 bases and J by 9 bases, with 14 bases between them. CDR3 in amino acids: CSASRKGEAQYF. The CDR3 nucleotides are TGCAGTGCTAGTCGTAAGGGGGAGGCCCAGTACTTC.

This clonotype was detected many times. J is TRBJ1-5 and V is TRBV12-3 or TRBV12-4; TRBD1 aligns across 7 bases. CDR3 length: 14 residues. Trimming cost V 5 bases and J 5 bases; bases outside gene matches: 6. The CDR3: CASSRQGGDQPQHF. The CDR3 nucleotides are TGTGCCAGCAGTCGACAGGGAGGGGATCAGCCCCAGCATTTT.

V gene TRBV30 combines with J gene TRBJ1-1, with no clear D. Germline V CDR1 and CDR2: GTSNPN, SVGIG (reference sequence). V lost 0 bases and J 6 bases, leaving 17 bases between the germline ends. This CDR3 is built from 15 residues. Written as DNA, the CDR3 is TGTGCCTGGAGTGTACCCACCCACTCGGCCGCTGAAGCTTTCTTT. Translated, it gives CAWSVPTHSAAEAFF.

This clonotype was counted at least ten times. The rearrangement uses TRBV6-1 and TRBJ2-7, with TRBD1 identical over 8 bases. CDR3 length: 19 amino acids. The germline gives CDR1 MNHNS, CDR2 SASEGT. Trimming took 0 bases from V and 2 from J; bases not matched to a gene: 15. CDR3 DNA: TGTGCCAGCAGTGAAGCCGAGGGACAGGCAACGGAACGGCCCTACGAGCAGTACTTC. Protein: CASSEAEGQATERPYEQYF.

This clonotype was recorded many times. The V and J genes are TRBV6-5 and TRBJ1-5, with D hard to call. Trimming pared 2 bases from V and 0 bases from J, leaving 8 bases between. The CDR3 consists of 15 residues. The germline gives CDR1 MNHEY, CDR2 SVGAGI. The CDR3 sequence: CASSYAYRSNQPQHF. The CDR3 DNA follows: TGTGCCAGCAGTTACGCCTACCGTAGCAATCAGCCCCAGCATTTT.

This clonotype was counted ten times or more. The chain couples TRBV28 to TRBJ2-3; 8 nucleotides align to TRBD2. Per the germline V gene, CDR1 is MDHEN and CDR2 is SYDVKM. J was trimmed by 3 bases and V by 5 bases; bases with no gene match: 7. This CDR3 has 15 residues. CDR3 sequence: CASSVGGAKTDTQYF. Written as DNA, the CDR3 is TGTGCCAGCAGTGTCGGGGGGGCCAAAACAGATACGCAGTATTTT.

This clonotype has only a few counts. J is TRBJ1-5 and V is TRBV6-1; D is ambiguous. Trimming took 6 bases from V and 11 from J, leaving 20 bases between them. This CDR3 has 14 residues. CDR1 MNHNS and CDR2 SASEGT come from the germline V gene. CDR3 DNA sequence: TGTGCCAGCAGCGACCGGACTGCCCGGCGGTCCCAGCATTTT. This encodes CASSDRTARRSQHF.

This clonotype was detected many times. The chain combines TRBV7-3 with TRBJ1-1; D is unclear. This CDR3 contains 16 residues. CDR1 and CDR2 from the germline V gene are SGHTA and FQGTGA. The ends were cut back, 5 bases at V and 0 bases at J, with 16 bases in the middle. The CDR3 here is CASSQRQDGMNTEAFF. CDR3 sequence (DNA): TGTGCCAGCAGCCAGCGGCAGGACGGAATGAACACTGAAGCTTTCTTT.

The CDR3: CASRLVGGHMNTEAFF. DNA of the CDR3: TGTGCCAGCAGACTGGTGGGGGGTCACATGAACACTGAAGCTTTCTTT. This chain uses TRBV7-2 with TRBJ1-1, with D perhaps TRBD1 (5 bases). V lost 6 bases and J lost 0, with 17 bases in between. The CDR3 totals 16 residues. Germline CDR1 is SGHTA and CDR2 is FQGNSA. Filled out from reference TRBV7-2 and TRBJ1-1, the complete variable domain reads GAGVSQSPSNKVTEKGKDVELRCDPISGHTALYWYRQSLGQGLEFLIYFQGNSAPDKSGLPSDRFSAERTGGSVSTLTIQRTQQEDSAVYLCASRLVGGHMNTEAFFGQGTRLTVV.

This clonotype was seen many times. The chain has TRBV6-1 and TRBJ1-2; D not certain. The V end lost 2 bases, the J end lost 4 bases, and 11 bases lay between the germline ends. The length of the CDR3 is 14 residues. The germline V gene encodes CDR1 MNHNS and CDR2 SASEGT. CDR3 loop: CASSELPEAYGYTF. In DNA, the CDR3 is TGTGCCAGCAGTGAACTCCCCGAGGCCTATGGCTACACCTTC.